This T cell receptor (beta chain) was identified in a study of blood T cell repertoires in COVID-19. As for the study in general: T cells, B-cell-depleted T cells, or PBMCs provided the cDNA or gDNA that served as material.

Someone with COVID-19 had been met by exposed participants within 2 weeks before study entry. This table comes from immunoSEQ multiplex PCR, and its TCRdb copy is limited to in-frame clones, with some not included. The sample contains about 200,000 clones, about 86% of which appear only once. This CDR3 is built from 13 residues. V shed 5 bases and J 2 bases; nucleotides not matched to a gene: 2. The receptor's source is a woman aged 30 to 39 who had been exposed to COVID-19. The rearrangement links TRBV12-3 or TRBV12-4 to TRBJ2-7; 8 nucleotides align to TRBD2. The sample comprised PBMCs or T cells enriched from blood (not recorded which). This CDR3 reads CASSQGLAYEQYF. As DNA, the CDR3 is TGTGCCAGCAGTCAGGGACTAGCCTACGAGCAGTACTTC.